This TCR beta chain was recovered during a study of siplizumab effects on memory and regulatory T cells. General study results and limits: Naive T cell populations appeared to exhibit greater diversity than memory cells and appeared to be major alloresponse contributors. In the presence of siplizumab, alloreactive sequences traceable to unstimulated CD4+ memory cells were significantly reduced. A naive or memory phenotype could not be assigned to roughly 80-95% of the proliferating CD4+ or CD8+ clones.

It was 10^5 or so TCR templates that were assayed per sample. Generated by immunoSEQ multiplex PCR, the TCRdb table keeps only in-frame clones and is missing some. The sample shows about 82,000 clones, roughly 87% of them seen only once. The CDR3 spans 17 residues. The V segment lost 2 bases and the J segment 0 bases; nucleotides outside the gene matches: 8. The germline CDR1 and CDR2 sequences are SGHRS and YFSETQ. For this clone: Its specificity is unknown.

The sequence was obtained from a human donor in good health. The chain employs TRBV5-1 and TRBJ2-3, with 8 bases lining up with TRBD2. The sequenced material came from Tregs sorted from blood. The CDR3 is CASSFSSGGRSTDTQYF. The CDR3 DNA reads TGCGCCAGCAGCTTCTCCAGCGGGGGCCGGAGCACAGATACGCAGTATTTT.